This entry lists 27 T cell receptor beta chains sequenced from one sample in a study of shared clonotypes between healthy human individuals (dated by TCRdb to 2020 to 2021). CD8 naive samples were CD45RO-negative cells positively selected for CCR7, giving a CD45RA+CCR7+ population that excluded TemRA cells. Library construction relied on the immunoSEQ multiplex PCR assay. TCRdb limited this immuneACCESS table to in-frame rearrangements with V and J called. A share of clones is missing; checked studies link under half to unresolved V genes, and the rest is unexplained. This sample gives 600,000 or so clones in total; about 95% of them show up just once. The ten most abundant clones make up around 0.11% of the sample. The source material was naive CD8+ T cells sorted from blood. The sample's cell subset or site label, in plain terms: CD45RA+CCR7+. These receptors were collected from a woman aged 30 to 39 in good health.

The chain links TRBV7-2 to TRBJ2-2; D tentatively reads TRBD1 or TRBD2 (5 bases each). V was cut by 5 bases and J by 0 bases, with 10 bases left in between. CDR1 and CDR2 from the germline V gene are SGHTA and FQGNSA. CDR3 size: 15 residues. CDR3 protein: CASSARGANTGELFF. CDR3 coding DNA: TGTGCCAGCAGCGCGAGGGGCGCGAACACCGGGGAGCTGTTTTTT.

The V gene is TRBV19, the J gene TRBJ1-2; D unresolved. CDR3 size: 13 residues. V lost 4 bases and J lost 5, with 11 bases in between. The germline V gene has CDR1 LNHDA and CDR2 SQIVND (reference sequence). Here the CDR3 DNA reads TGTGCCAGTAGTACTCGGACCGAATATGGCTACACCTTC. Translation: CASSTRTEYGYTF.

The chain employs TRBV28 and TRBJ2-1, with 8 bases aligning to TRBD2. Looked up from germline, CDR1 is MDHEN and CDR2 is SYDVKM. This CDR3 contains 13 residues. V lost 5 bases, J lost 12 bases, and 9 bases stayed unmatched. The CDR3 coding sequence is TGTGCCAGCAGTCCCATAGCGGGGACCGGGCAGTTCTTC. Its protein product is CASSPIAGTGQFF.

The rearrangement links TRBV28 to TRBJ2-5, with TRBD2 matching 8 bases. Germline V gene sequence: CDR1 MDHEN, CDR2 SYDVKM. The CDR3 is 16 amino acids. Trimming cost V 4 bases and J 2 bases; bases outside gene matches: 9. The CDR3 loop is CASSSVAGIGQETQYF. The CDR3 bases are TGTGCCAGCAGTTCAGTAGCGGGAATAGGGCAAGAGACCCAGTACTTC.

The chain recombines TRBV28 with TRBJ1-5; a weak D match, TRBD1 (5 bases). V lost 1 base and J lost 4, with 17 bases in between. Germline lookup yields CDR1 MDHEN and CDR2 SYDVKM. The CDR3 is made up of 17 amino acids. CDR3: CASSLLSWVQGNQPQHF. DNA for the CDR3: TGTGCCAGCAGTTTATTATCTTGGGTTCAGGGAAATCAGCCCCAGCATTTT. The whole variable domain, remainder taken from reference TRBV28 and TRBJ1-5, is DVKVTQSSRYLVKRTGEKVFLECVQDMDHENMFWYRQDPGLGLRLIYFSYDVKMKEKGDIPEGYSVSREKKERFSLILESASTNQTSMYLCASSLLSWVQGNQPQHFGDGTRLSIL.

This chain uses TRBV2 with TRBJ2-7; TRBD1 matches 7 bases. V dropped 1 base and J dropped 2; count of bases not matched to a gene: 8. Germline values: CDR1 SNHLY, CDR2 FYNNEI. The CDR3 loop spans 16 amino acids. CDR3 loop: CASSEVVTGIPYEQYF. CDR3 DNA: TGTGCCAGCAGTGAAGTGGTGACAGGGATCCCCTACGAGCAGTACTTC.

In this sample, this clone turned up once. The CDR3 sequence: CASSLRLAGEMVNEQFF. CDR3 nucleotide sequence: TGCGCCAGCAGCCTCCGACTAGCGGGAGAAATGGTCAATGAGCAGTTCTTC. The chain links TRBV4-1 to TRBJ2-1; 12 bases fit TRBD2. Germline CDR1 MGHRA, CDR2 YSYEKL. The CDR3 loop spans 17 amino acids. V trimming: 4 bases; J trimming: 6 bases; junction bases outside the gene matches: 10.

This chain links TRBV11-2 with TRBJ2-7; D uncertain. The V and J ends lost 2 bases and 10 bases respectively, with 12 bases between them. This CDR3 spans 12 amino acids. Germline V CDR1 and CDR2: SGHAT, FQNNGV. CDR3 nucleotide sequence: TGTGCCAGCAGCTTATACCAGGTGTATCAGTACTTC. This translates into CASSLYQVYQYF.

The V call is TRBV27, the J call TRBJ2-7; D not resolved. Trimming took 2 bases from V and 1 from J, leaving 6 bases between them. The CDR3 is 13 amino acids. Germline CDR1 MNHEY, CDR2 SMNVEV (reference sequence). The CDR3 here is CASSLKQSYEQYF. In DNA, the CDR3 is TGTGCCAGCAGTTTAAAACAGTCCTACGAGCAGTACTTC.

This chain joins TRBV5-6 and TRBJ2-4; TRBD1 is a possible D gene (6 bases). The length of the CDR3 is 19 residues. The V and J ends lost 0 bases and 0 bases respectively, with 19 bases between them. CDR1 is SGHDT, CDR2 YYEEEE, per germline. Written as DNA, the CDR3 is TGTGCCAGCAGCTTGGTAACGGGCAGGGGTCTTCTAGCCAAAAACATTCAGTACTTC. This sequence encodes CASSLVTGRGLLAKNIQYF. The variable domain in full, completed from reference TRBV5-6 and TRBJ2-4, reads DAGVTQSPTHLIKTRGQQVTLRCSPKSGHDTVSWYQQALGQGPQFIFQYYEEEERQRGNFPDRFSGHQFPNYSSELNVNALLLGDSALYLCASSLVTGRGLLAKNIQYFGAGTRLSVL.

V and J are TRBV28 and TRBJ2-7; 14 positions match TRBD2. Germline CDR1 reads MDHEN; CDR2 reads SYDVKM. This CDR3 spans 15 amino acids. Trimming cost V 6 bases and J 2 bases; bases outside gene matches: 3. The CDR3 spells CASRGLAGEPYEQYF. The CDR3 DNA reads TGTGCCAGCAGGGGACTAGCGGGAGAACCCTACGAGCAGTACTTC.

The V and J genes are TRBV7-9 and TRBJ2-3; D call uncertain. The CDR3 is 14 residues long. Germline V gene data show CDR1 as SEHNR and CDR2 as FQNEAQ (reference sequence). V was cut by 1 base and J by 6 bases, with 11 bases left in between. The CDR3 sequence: CASSLEIEVDTQYF. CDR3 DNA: TGTGCCAGCAGCTTAGAAATTGAAGTGGATACGCAGTATTTT.

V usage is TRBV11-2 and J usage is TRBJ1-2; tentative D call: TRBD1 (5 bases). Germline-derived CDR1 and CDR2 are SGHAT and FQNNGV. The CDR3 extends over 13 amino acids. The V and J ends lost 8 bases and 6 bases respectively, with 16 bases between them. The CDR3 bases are TGTGCCAGCGATAGTTTGGGGGGGGATGGCTACACCTTC. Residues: CASDSLGGDGYTF.

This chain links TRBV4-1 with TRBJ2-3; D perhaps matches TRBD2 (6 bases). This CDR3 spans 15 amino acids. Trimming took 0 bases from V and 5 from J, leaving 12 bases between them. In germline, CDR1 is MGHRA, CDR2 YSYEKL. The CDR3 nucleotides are TGCGCCAGCAGCCAAGATTGGGGGGTTTTAGATACGCAGTATTTT. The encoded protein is CASSQDWGVLDTQYF.

The CDR3 is CASSVLAGVKEQYF. The CDR3, as DNA: TGTGCCAGCAGCGTGCTAGCGGGAGTGAAAGAGCAGTACTTC. The V gene is TRBV27, the J gene TRBJ2-5; 10 nucleotides line up with TRBD2. This CDR3 comprises 14 residues. The junction had 12 bases not matched to a gene; V was cut back by 6 bases and J by 11 bases. In germline, CDR1 is MNHEY, CDR2 SMNVEV (reference sequence).

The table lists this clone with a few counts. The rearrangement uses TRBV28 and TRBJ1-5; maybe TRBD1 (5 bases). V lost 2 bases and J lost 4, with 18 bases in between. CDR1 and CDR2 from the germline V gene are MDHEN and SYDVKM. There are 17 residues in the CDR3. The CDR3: CASSLVFGQGNNQPQHF. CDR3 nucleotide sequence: TGTGCCAGCAGTTTAGTGTTTGGGCAGGGCAATAATCAGCCCCAGCATTTT.

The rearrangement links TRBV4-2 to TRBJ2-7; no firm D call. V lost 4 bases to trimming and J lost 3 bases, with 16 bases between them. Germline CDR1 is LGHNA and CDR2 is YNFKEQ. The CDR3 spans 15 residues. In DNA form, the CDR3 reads TGTGCCAGCAGCCTAGAAGACTCGACTCTCTACGAGCAGTACTTC. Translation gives CASSLEDSTLYEQYF.

CDR3 DNA sequence: TGCAGCGTTGAAGGACTAGGAAAAGAGACCCAGTACTTC. Residues: CSVEGLGKETQYF. J is TRBJ2-5 and V is TRBV29-1; D is perhaps TRBD2 (6 bases). Germline loops: CDR1 SQVTM, CDR2 ANQGSEA. The CDR3 is made up of 13 amino acids. Trimming took off 1 base at V and 3 bases at J, with 9 bases between the two ends.

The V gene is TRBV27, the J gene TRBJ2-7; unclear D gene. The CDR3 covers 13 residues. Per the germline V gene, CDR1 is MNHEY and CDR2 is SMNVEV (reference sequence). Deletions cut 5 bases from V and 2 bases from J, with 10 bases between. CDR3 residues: CASSPLDTYEQYF. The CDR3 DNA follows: TGTGCCAGCAGTCCCCTTGATACCTACGAGCAGTACTTC.

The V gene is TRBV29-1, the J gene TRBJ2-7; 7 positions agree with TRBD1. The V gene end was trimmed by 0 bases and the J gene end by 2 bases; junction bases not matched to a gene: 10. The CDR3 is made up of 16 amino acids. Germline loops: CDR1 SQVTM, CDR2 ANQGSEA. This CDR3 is CSVEETLTGSAYEQYF. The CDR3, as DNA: TGCAGCGTTGAAGAAACCCTGACAGGGAGCGCCTACGAGCAGTACTTC.

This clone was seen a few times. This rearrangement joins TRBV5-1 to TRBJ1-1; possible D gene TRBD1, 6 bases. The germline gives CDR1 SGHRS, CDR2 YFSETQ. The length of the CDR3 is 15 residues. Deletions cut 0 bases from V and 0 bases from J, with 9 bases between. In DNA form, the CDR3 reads TGCGCCAGCAGCTTGGAGGACAGTATGAACACTGAAGCTTTCTTT. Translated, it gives CASSLEDSMNTEAFF.

The DNA of the CDR3 is TGTGCCAGCAGCTTTTATCCTCGAGGCTACACCTTC. This gives the protein CASSFYPRGYTF. This sequence joins TRBV5-6 and TRBJ1-2; D not certain. The germline V gene encodes CDR1 SGHDT and CDR2 YYEEEE. The CDR3 spans 12 residues. V was trimmed by 2 bases and J by 8 bases, leaving 10 bases between them.

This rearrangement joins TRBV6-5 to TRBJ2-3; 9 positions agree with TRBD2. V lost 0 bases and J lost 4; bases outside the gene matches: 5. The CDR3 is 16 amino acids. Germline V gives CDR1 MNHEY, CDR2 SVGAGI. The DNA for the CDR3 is TGTGCCAGCAGTTACTCGCCTAGCGGGGAGGCAGATACGCAGTATTTT. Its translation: CASSYSPSGEADTQYF.

The CDR3 DNA sequence: TGTGCCAGCAGCCAAGTTGGCCAGGGGAGGGAGACCCAGTACTTC. Its protein is CASSQVGQGRETQYF. V is TRBV14 and J is TRBJ2-5; D is tentatively TRBD1 or TRBD2 (6 bases each). With 1 base removed from V and 5 bases from J, the gap between germline ends came to 14 bases. This CDR3 is 15 amino acids long. Germline-derived CDR1 and CDR2 are SGHDN and FVKESK.

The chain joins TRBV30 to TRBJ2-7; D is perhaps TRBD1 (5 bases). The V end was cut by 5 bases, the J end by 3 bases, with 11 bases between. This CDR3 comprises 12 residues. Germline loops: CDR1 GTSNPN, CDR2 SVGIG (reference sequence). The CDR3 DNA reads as TGTGCCTGGGGGGATGACAGCTACGAGCAGTACTTC. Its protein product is CAWGDDSYEQYF.

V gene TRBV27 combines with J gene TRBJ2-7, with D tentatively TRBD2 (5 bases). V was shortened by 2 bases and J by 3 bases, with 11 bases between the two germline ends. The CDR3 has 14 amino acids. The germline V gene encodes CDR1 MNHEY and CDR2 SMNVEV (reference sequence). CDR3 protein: CASSLQSGGYEQYF. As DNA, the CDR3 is TGTGCCAGCAGTTTACAGAGTGGAGGCTACGAGCAGTACTTC.

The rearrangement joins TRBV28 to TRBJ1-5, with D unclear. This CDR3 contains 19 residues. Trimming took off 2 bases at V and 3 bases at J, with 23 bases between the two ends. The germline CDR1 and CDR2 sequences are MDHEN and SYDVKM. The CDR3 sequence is CASSLDQPRIPALNQPQHF. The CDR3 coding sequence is TGTGCCAGCAGTTTAGACCAGCCGCGGATACCGGCCCTCAATCAGCCCCAGCATTTT.